This paragraph covers one TCR beta chain sequence. The target antigen is unknown. Distinct nucleotide sequences in the sample also encode this CDR3. Time point reported: cycle 4 day 1 (C4D1), after around six weeks of nivolumab. All patients relapsed after autologous stem cell transplantation, and brentuximab vedotin exposure varied. Best overall response was complete response, partial response or progressive disease in these relapsed/refractory classical Hodgkin lymphoma patients. TCRdb keeps only in-frame clones here, not all; method: immunoSEQ multiplex PCR. The sample shows roughly 52,000 clones, around 86% of them seen only once. Germline V gives CDR1 SGHRS, CDR2 YFSETQ. CDR3 length: 13 amino acids. The V end lost 0 bases, the J end lost 7 bases, and 8 bases lay between the germline ends. These data originate in a study of PD-1 blockade in classical Hodgkin lymphoma. Whole-study findings and limits: According to reports, newly diagnosed patients had lower baseline TCR diversity than healthy donors, and relapsed/refractory patients had lower baseline TCR diversity still. The study found complete responders had baseline diversity similar to newly diagnosed patients.

J is TRBJ2-1 and V is TRBV5-1, with D possibly matching TRBD1 (6 bases). The sample here was peripheral blood mononuclear cells (PBMCs), taken before the fourth cycle of nivolumab. The source is a human donor with classical Hodgkin lymphoma. The DNA for the CDR3 is TGCGCCAGCAGCTTGGTAGGGGGAAATGAGCAGTTCTTC. Translation gives CASSLVGGNEQFF. The variable domain in full, completed from reference TRBV5-1 and TRBJ2-1, reads KAGVTQTPRYLIKTRGQQVTLSCSPISGHRSVSWYQQTPGQGLQFLFEYFSETQRNKGNFPGRFSGRQFSNSRSEMNVSTLELGDSALYLCASSLVGGNEQFFGPGTRLTVL.